The entry below describes one T cell receptor beta chain. The antigen remains undetermined. The sample belongs to a study of cytomegalovirus exposure and HLA in healthy donors. Study-wide results and caveats: Segments of the TCR beta V type were, in most cases, productive about 90% or about 30% of the time in an earlier analysis.

The donors were healthy bone marrow donors. Use of 60 Vbeta and 13 Jbeta primers characterized the PCR. As originally analysed: Unique TCR beta chains totaled roughly 81 million in a later count, with around 11 million of them shared. Produced via immunoSEQ multiplex PCR; TCRdb's table is partial and in-frame only. Clone size and the V and J calls come from that table; the DNA yielded D and trimming. Among about 94,000 clones listed, 81% were seen once. The TCR was taken from a human donor in good health. The sequencing sample was made of PBMCs.

CDR3 loop: CASSLGGAPNEQFF. The CDR3 bases are TGTGCCAGCAGCTTGGGGGGGGCCCCCAATGAGCAGTTCTTC. The chain joins TRBV7-3 to TRBJ2-1; D might be TRBD2 (7 bases). Trimming pared 3 bases from V and 6 bases from J, leaving 12 bases between. The germline V gene encodes CDR1 SGHTA and CDR2 FQGTGA. This CDR3 spans 14 amino acids. Full variable domain (remainder filled in from reference TRBV7-3 and TRBJ2-1): GAGVSQTPSNKVTEKGKYVELRCDPISGHTALYWYRQSLGQGPEFLIYFQGTGAADDSGLPNDRFFAVRPEGSVSTLKIQRTERGDSAVYLCASSLGGAPNEQFFGPGTRLTVL.